A selection of T cell receptor beta chains follows, all from one sample in a study of blood T cells in healthy people across ages. From the 5' RACE reads, TCRdb called clonotypes with MiXCR, one entry per CDR3 protein. The data contain around 1,900,000 distinct CDR3 sequences, about 39% of them singletons. The sequencing sample was made of blood. The receptor source for this set is a human donor in good health. Each CDR3 is given with its conserved first and last residue. D genes are given only for firm matches. The size entry is marked missing in some rows and otherwise reads once, few, many or a size class.

j_gene | abundance | d_gene | v_gene | CDR3nt | CDR3aa
TRBJ1-5 | few | NA | TRBV5-1 | TGCGCCAGCAGCTTGACCGATCCAAATAATCAGCCCCAGCATTTT | CASSLTDPNNQPQHF
TRBJ1-1 | once | NA | TRBV12-3/TRBV12-4 | TGTGCCAGCAGTTTCGCCAAAGCTGGTTGGGCTGAAGCTTTCTTT | CASSFAKAGWAEAFF
TRBJ2-7 | few | TRBD1 | TRBV27 | TGTGCCAGCGCCCCAGGGGGCCTCTACGAGCAGTACTTC | CASAPGGLYEQYF
TRBJ2-7 | few | NA | TRBV7-6 | TGTGCCAGCAGCTTTCTGGGGGGACCAACCTACGAGCAGTACTTC | CASSFLGGPTYEQYF
TRBJ2-3 | few | NA | TRBV24-1 | TGTGCCACCAGTGATCGGGCCAGGGATTTGACAGATACGCAGTATTTT | CATSDRARDLTDTQYF
TRBJ1-4 | NA | NA | TRBV11-2 | TGTGCCAGCAGCTTAGAGGGGGGCAACAGGGAAAAACTGTTTTTT | CASSLEGGNREKLFF
TRBJ2-1 | NA | TRBD1 | TRBV6-2/TRBV6-3 | TGTGCCAGCAGCCCACATACAGGGGGCTATAACAATGAGCAGTTCTTC | CASSPHTGGYNNEQFF
TRBJ1-6 | few | NA | TRBV5-1 | TGCGCCAGCAGCTTTGACAGGAACAATTCACCCCTCCACTTT | CASSFDRNNSPLHF
TRBJ2-7 | few | TRBD1 | TRBV7-9 | TGTGCCAGCAGCTCCGCCGGAGCGACAGGGGGAGAGGACGAGCAGTACTTC | CASSSAGATGGEDEQYF
TRBJ2-5 | NA | TRBD2 | TRBV5-4 | TGTGCCAGCAGCTTGGATTTAACTAGCGGAGAGACCCAGTACTTC | CASSLDLTSGETQYF
TRBJ2-5 | many | NA | TRBV7-7 | TGTGCTAGCAGCTTGGGCGGGGGCGACCAAGAGACCCAGTACTTC | CASSLGGGDQETQYF
TRBJ1-5 | few | TRBD1 | TRBV10-3 | TGTGCCATCAGTGAGTCGAGACAGGGCGGTCAGCCCCAGCATTTT | CAISESRQGGQPQHF
TRBJ1-1 | NA | NA | TRBV4-3 | TGCGCCAGCAGCCCAATGGGGGAAGATCGGAACACTGAAGCTTTCTTT | CASSPMGEDRNTEAFF
TRBJ1-2 | many | TRBD1 | TRBV12-3/TRBV12-4 | TGTGCCAGCAGCCGGGACAGATATGGCTACACCTTC | CASSRDRYGYTF
TRBJ2-7 | NA | NA | TRBV2 | TGTGCCAGCAGTCCCGAAACGATAGCCGAGCAGTACTTC | CASSPETIAEQYF
TRBJ2-5 | NA | NA | TRBV7-8 | TGTGCCAGCAGCTTAGGAGCCAGGATAGAAGAGACCCAGTACTTC | CASSLGARIEETQYF
TRBJ2-7 | NA | TRBD1 | TRBV9 | TGTGCCAGCAGCGGGGGACAGGACGCCTACGAGCAGTACTTC | CASSGGQDAYEQYF
TRBJ2-5 | few | TRBD1 | TRBV4-1 | TGCGCCAGCAGCCAAGTGACAGGGGTCGGGACAGAGACCCAGTACTTC | CASSQVTGVGTETQYF
TRBJ2-4 | NA | NA | TRBV28 | TGTGCCAGCATAGGGCCTTCAGCCAAAAACATTCAGTACTTC | CASIGPSAKNIQYF
TRBJ2-5 | few | NA | TRBV24-1 | TGTGCCACCAGTGATCCCGGACCAGCCGCGCTAGAGACCCAGTACTTC | CATSDPGPAALETQYF
TRBJ2-7 | NA | NA | TRBV5-8 | TGTGCCAGCAGCCGTACACGACAGGTCTTTCTTTCCTACGAGCAGTACTTC | CASSRTRQVFLSYEQYF
TRBJ2-7 | NA | NA | TRBV6-5 | TGTGCCAGCAGTTACTCGAACTTCGGCGAGCAGTACTTC | CASSYSNFGEQYF
TRBJ2-7 | many | TRBD1 | TRBV5-1 | TGCGCCAGCAGCTCGGTGGACAGGGGCTACGAGCAGTACTTC | CASSSVDRGYEQYF
TRBJ2-7 | NA | NA | TRBV4-1 | TGCGCCAGCAGCCAAGTTGACAGGACATCCTACGAGCAGTACTTC | CASSQVDRTSYEQYF
TRBJ2-1 | few | NA | TRBV29-1 | TGCAGCGTTGATGGAGGGCTTAGAGATGAGCAGTTCTTC | CSVDGGLRDEQFF
TRBJ2-7 | few | NA | TRBV7-3 | TGTGCCAGCAGCTCATACACAGGTTACGAGCAGTACTTC | CASSSYTGYEQYF
TRBJ1-2 | NA | NA | TRBV7-8 | TGTGCCAGCAGCTTTAGAGTTATATCTCGAAGTGGCTACACCTTC | CASSFRVISRSGYTF
TRBJ1-1 | few | TRBD1 | TRBV11-2 | TGTGCCAGCAGTTTCATAATACAGGGGACTGAAGCTTTCTTT | CASSFIIQGTEAFF
TRBJ2-5 | few | TRBD2 | TRBV29-1 | TGCAGCGTATTCTCTAGCGGGGGAGGCAAGGGGACCCAGTACTTC | CSVFSSGGGKGTQYF
TRBJ2-1 | NA | TRBD2 | TRBV4-1 | TGCGCCAGCAGCCAGGAGGACGTAGCGGGGGGCCCGGGGGAGCAGTTCTTC | CASSQEDVAGGPGEQFF
TRBJ1-4 | NA | NA | TRBV12-3/TRBV12-4 | TGTGCCAGCACCCACCGGGAAAAACTGTTTTTT | CASTHREKLFF
TRBJ2-2 | NA | NA | TRBV7-2 | TGTGCCAGCAGCTTACGATTGTGGGTATCCGGGGAGCTGTTTTTT | CASSLRLWVSGELFF
TRBJ2-7 | NA | NA | TRBV7-2 | TGTGCCAGCAGCGGGGCCGCGTCCCGCGAGCAGTACTTC | CASSGAASREQYF
TRBJ2-6 | NA | NA | TRBV7-8 | TGTGCCAGCAGCCCCGCGGGATTCGTCCTGACTTTC | CASSPAGFVLTF
TRBJ2-7 | few | NA | TRBV7-8 | TGTGCCAGCAGCTTAGACAGAGGGTTGTTCGAGCAGTACTTC | CASSLDRGLFEQYF
TRBJ2-7 | once | TRBD1 | TRBV15 | TGTGCCACCAGCGCACGGGACAGCTACGAGCAGTACTTC | CATSARDSYEQYF
TRBJ2-6 | NA | NA | TRBV5-1 | TGCGCCAGCAGCTTGGCGGCAGGGGAGCAATCTGGGGCCAACGTCCTGACTTTC | CASSLAAGEQSGANVLTF
TRBJ1-1 | NA | NA | TRBV28 | TGTGCCATCCTGACAGCCATGAACACTGAAGCTTTCTTT | CAILTAMNTEAFF
TRBJ2-2 | NA | TRBD2 | TRBV10-2 | TGCGCCAGCAGTGAGTCGGGACTAGCGGGGGGGCAGAACACCGGGGAGCTGTTTTTT | CASSESGLAGGQNTGELFF
TRBJ1-2 | NA | NA | TRBV20-1 | TGCAGTGCTAGAGATATCGGTCGGAACTATGGCTACACCTTC | CSARDIGRNYGYTF
TRBJ2-7 | few | TRBD2 | TRBV20-1 | TGCAGTGCTGCACTAGCGGGGGTCCCCTACGAGCAGTACTTC | CSAALAGVPYEQYF
TRBJ1-5 | few | TRBD1 | TRBV7-2 | TGTGCCAGCAGCTTCCGGGCTGCTGAACAGGGGGGTGGCAATCAGCCCCAGCATTTT | CASSFRAAEQGGGNQPQHF
TRBJ1-1 | few | NA | TRBV18 | TGTGCCAGCTCACCACGGGATACCCGTAGCACTGAAGCTTTCTTT | CASSPRDTRSTEAFF
TRBJ1-4 | few | NA | TRBV29-1 | TGCAGCGTGGCGGGGACGCTCGGGGAAAAACTGTTTTTT | CSVAGTLGEKLFF
TRBJ1-1 | NA | NA | TRBV7-9 | TGTGCCAGCAGCTTAGGTTGGATGTCTTTCTTT | CASSLGWMSFF
TRBJ2-3 | NA | TRBD2 | TRBV7-2 | TGTGCCAGCAGCTTAGTGGGCAGCGGGGGGGAGTTTGATGATACGCAGTATTTT | CASSLVGSGGEFDDTQYF
TRBJ1-5 | NA | NA | TRBV9 | TGTGCCAGCAGCGTAGGGGGGGAGAATCAGCCCCAGCATTTT | CASSVGGENQPQHF
TRBJ2-1 | NA | NA | TRBV9 | TGTGCCAGCAGCTCCTACGCGACTAGTCCCTTCAATGAGCAGTTCTTC | CASSSYATSPFNEQFF
TRBJ2-5 | many | TRBD2 | TRBV20-1 | TGCAGTGCTGAACCGACTAGCGGGGGATGGGAGACCCAGTACTTC | CSAEPTSGGWETQYF
TRBJ2-3 | NA | TRBD1 | TRBV7-3 | TGTGCCAGCAGCTCGCAGGGGGAAGAGTGGCCAGATACGCAGTATTTT | CASSSQGEEWPDTQYF